Following are 6 T cell receptor beta chains from one sample sequenced in a study of T cells in localized non-small cell lung cancer. Data came from immunoSEQ multiplex PCR; TCRdb stores just in-frame clones and leaves some out. The table shows about 46,000 clones, with 80% to 85% occurring only once. Source: peripheral blood mononuclear cells, taken before any cancer treatment. These receptors came from a man aged 35-69 years with stage III lung adenocarcinoma.

The chain is built from TRBV30 and TRBJ2-3, with D perhaps matching TRBD1 or TRBD2 (5 bases each). V dropped 5 bases and J dropped 5 bases, with 11 bases sitting between them. This CDR3 has 12 amino acids. CDR1 GTSNPN and CDR2 SVGIG come from the germline V gene (reference sequence). The CDR3 nucleotides are TGTGCCTGGGGTGATGGGGGAGATACGCAGTATTTT. It is translated as CAWGDGGDTQYF.

The rearrangement uses TRBV7-9 and TRBJ2-7, with D maybe TRBD1 (6 bases). V was trimmed by 5 bases and J by 4 bases, leaving 15 bases between them. Per germline, CDR1 SEHNR and CDR2 FQNEAQ (reference sequence). CDR3 length: 14 amino acids. The CDR3 is CASSPRQEGYEQYF. CDR3 DNA: TGTGCCAGCAGCCCGAGACAGGAAGGTTACGAGCAGTACTTC.

The chain has TRBV10-2 and TRBJ2-4, with D uncertain. The CDR3 runs to 14 residues. Trimming shortened V by 2 bases and J by 6 bases, and 11 bases separated the two germline ends. The germline CDR1 and CDR2 sequences are WSHSY and SAAADI. CDR3 nucleotides: TGCGCCAGCAGTGAGCACTCGGATCGAAACATTCAGTACTTC. It codes for CASSEHSDRNIQYF.

This rearrangement joins TRBV19 to TRBJ2-7, with 10 positions matching TRBD1. CDR1 and CDR2 (germline): LNHDA, SQIVND (reference sequence). CDR3 length: 14 amino acids. V trimming: 5 bases; J trimming: 2 bases; junction bases outside the gene matches: 3. CDR3 nucleotide sequence: TGTGCCAGTAGTTCCGGGACAGGGGCCTACGAGCAGTACTTC. It specifies CASSSGTGAYEQYF. Full variable domain (outside the CDR3, taken from reference TRBV19 and TRBJ2-7): DGGITQSPKYLFRKEGQNVTLSCEQNLNHDAMYWYRQDPGQGLRLIYYSQIVNDFQKGDIAEGYSVSREKKESFPLTVTSAQKNPTAFYLCASSSGTGAYEQYFGPGTRLTVT.

The V gene is TRBV7-8, the J gene TRBJ2-4; D is perhaps TRBD1 or TRBD2 (5 bases each). CDR1 is SGHVS and CDR2 is FQNEAQ in the germline V gene. The CDR3 is made up of 14 amino acids. V lost 1 base to trimming and J lost 3 bases, with 7 bases between them. The DNA for the CDR3 is TGTGCCAGCAGCTTAGGGGGGTTCAAAAACATTCAGTACTTC. Its translation is CASSLGGFKNIQYF.

V gene TRBV6-6 combines with J gene TRBJ2-3; maybe TRBD2 (6 bases). Germline CDR1 is MNHNY and CDR2 is SVGAGI (reference sequence). This CDR3 region has 14 residues. V lost 4 bases to trimming and J lost 2 bases, with 10 bases between them. In nucleotides, the CDR3 is TGTGCCAGCAGTTCCGGGACTTACACAGATACGCAGTATTTT. Amino acid sequence: CASSSGTYTDTQYF.